This T cell receptor (beta chain) was captured by sequencing in a study of T cell changes during pregnancy in multiple sclerosis. Only in-frame clones appear in the TCRdb table, and some are missing; sequencing was by immunoSEQ multiplex PCR. The sample contains around 62,000 clones, around 93% of which appear only once. V was clipped by 1 base and J by 5 bases; unmatched bases: 4. This CDR3 has 14 amino acids. Germline CDR1 is SGHTA and CDR2 is FQGNSA. The chain carries TRBV7-2 and TRBJ1-1; 7 bases are a match to TRBD1. Material: CD8+ T cells from peripheral blood mononuclear cells, obtained in the second trimester of pregnancy. This TCR came from a female donor with multiple sclerosis, enrolled in a pregnancy study. The CDR3 region has the DNA TGTGCCAGCAGCTTAGGACAGGGCAGAACTGAAGCTTTCTTT. Amino acid sequence: CASSLGQGRTEAFF.